The 19 T cell receptor beta chains listed next were all sequenced from one sample in a study of type 1 and type 2 diabetes patients. Genomic DNA was the PCR template. Multiplex PCR with 30 forward and 13 reverse primers amplified the TCR beta CDR3. Each CDR3 protein gets one entry after TCRdb re-called the multiplex PCR reads with MiXCR. The repertoire holds about 250,000 distinct CDR3 sequences, with around 47% as singletons. The sequenced material came from peripheral blood mononuclear cells (PBMCs). The receptors were sampled from a man aged 18 to 30 with type 2 diabetes.

V usage is TRBV5-1 and J usage is TRBJ2-7; D remains unclear. Per the germline V gene, CDR1 is SGHRS and CDR2 is YFSETQ. The V and J ends lost 0 bases and 1 base respectively, with 11 bases between them. This CDR3 is 15 amino acids long. In nucleotides, the CDR3 is TGCGCCAGCAGCTTGGCCCCCGGGTCTTCCTACGAGCAGTACTTC. This translates into CASSLAPGSSYEQYF.

This clonotype came up many times. The chain carries TRBV15 and TRBJ1-4; TRBD1 aligns across 8 bases. Germline CDR1 LNHNV, CDR2 YYDKDF (reference sequence). V was clipped by 8 bases and J by 6 bases; unmatched bases: 5. This CDR3 comprises 13 residues. The CDR3 coding sequence is TGTGCCACCCTCTCGACAGGGGATGAAAAACTGTTTTTT. Amino acid sequence: CATLSTGDEKLFF. Complete variable domain (other parts from reference TRBV15 and TRBJ1-4): DAMVIQNPRYQVTQFGKPVTLSCSQTLNHNVMYWYQQKSSQAPKLLFHYYDKDFNNEADTPDNFQSRRPNTSFCFLDIRSPGLGDTAMYLCATLSTGDEKLFFGSGTQLSVL.

This clonotype has only a few counts. The rearrangement uses TRBV27 and TRBJ1-1, with D hard to call. The ends were cut back, 6 bases at V and 1 base at J, with 9 bases in the middle. Germline CDR1 reads MNHEY; CDR2 reads SMNVEV (reference sequence). This CDR3 region has 13 residues. CDR3 in amino acids: CASRGPTNTEAFF. CDR3 coding DNA: TGTGCCAGCAGAGGACCCACGAACACTGAAGCTTTCTTT.

This clonotype was found once. The rearrangement joins TRBV28 to TRBJ1-6; D gene unclear. The CDR3 covers 15 residues. Per germline, CDR1 MDHEN and CDR2 SYDVKM. The V end lost 7 bases, the J end lost 4 bases, and 14 bases lay between the germline ends. CDR3 loop: CASTAPSQYNSPLHF. As DNA, the CDR3 is TGTGCCAGCACCGCCCCGTCCCAGTATAATTCACCCCTCCACTTT.

In this sample, this clonotype turned up many times. The gene calls are TRBV10-3 and TRBJ2-3, with unresolved D. V lost 3 bases and J 0 bases, leaving 4 bases between the germline ends. Germline V gene data show CDR1 as ENHRY and CDR2 as SYGVKD. The CDR3 is 13 amino acids. The CDR3 sequence: CAISDGSTDTQYF. Here the CDR3 DNA reads TGTGCCATCAGTGATGGTAGCACAGATACGCAGTATTTT.

The rearrangement links TRBV9 to TRBJ2-3, with TRBD2 matching 10 bases. Germline trimming cut 4 bases from V and 4 bases from J; bases unmatched to any gene: 6. The length of the CDR3 is 15 residues. Germline CDR1 is SGDLS and CDR2 is YYNGEE. CDR3 residues: CASSYGTSDPDTQYF. CDR3 bases: TGTGCCAGCAGCTACGGGACTAGCGACCCAGATACGCAGTATTTT.

J is TRBJ2-7 and V is TRBV2; no clear D gene. V shed 6 bases and J shed 4 bases, with 19 bases lying between them. Germline-derived CDR1 and CDR2 are SNHLY and FYNNEI. This CDR3 is 15 amino acids long. The chain's CDR3 is CASSSQRTRRYEQYF. CDR3 nucleotide sequence: TGTGCCAGCAGCTCCCAACGAACGCGAAGATACGAGCAGTACTTC.

This clonotype was counted a few times. V usage is TRBV4-1 and J usage is TRBJ2-5; D remains ambiguous. Per germline, CDR1 MGHRA and CDR2 YSYEKL. The CDR3 contains 13 residues. Trimming shortened V by 2 bases and J by 4 bases, and 8 bases separated the two germline ends. The CDR3 loop is CASSQMWRETQYF. The CDR3 DNA follows: TGCGCCAGCAGCCAAATGTGGAGAGAGACCCAGTACTTC.

The sample holds many counts of this clonotype. V gene TRBV2 combines with J gene TRBJ1-2, with 7 bases lining up with TRBD1. CDR3 length equals 14 residues. Germline loops: CDR1 SNHLY, CDR2 FYNNEI. Trimming removed 5 bases from V and 3 bases from J; junction bases left unmatched: 6. The DNA of the CDR3 is TGTGCCAGCAGTAAGGGGGCTTTGGACTATGGCTACACCTTC. This translates into CASSKGALDYGYTF. Full variable domain (rest looked up from reference TRBV2 and TRBJ1-2): EPEVTQTPSHQVTQMGQEVILRCVPISNHLYFYWYRQILGQKVEFLVSFYNNEISEKSEIFDDQFSVERPDGSNFTLKIRSTKLEDSAMYFCASSKGALDYGYTFGSGTRLTVV.

This clonotype turned up a few times. This rearrangement joins TRBV19 to TRBJ2-5; 12 nucleotides agree with TRBD1. The CDR3 is 16 residues long. Germline lookup yields CDR1 LNHDA and CDR2 SQIVND (reference sequence). V was pared by 5 bases and J by 4 bases, with 8 bases of the junction left unmatched. The CDR3 DNA follows: TGTGCCAGTAGTCCACCCGGGACAGGGGGCTTAGAGACCCAGTACTTC. It specifies CASSPPGTGGLETQYF.

The chain couples TRBV6-1 to TRBJ1-4; D is unclear. Germline loops: CDR1 MNHNS, CDR2 SASEGT. CDR3 size: 17 residues. The V and J ends lost 6 bases and 2 bases respectively, with 19 bases between them. CDR3 DNA sequence: TGTGCCAGCAGACAATTCTCCGATGTTTTCACTAATGAAAAACTGTTTTTT. It is translated as CASRQFSDVFTNEKLFF.

CDR3 nucleotides: TGTGCCAGCAGTTTATCAGGGTCAGGACTTGGCTACACCTTC. Its protein product is CASSLSGSGLGYTF. This rearrangement joins TRBV27 to TRBJ1-2; no definite D call. CDR1 and CDR2 from the germline V gene are MNHEY and SMNVEV (reference sequence). Trimming took off 0 bases at V and 7 bases at J, with 12 bases between the two ends. This CDR3 comprises 14 residues.

The chain employs TRBV20-1 and TRBJ2-5; D tentatively fits TRBD1 or TRBD2 (5 bases each). The V end was cut by 3 bases, the J end by 3 bases, with 14 bases between. CDR3 length equals 14 residues. Germline-derived CDR1 and CDR2 are DFQATT and SNEGSKA (reference sequence). This CDR3 reads CSARRGGHEETQYF. As DNA, the CDR3 is TGCAGTGCTAGGAGGGGCGGACATGAAGAGACCCAGTACTTC.

The chain uses TRBV5-1 and TRBJ2-3, with TRBD2 as a possible D gene (6 bases). V lost 9 bases and J 4 bases, leaving 21 bases between the germline ends. Germline lookup yields CDR1 SGHRS and CDR2 YFSETQ. This CDR3 has 15 residues. CDR3: CATKPSEVAADTQYF. The CDR3 nucleotides read TGCGCCACAAAACCTTCCGAGGTAGCGGCAGATACGCAGTATTTT.

The J gene is TRBJ2-7, the V gene TRBV7-7, with a possible D match to TRBD2 (5 bases). This CDR3 is built from 14 residues. The V gene lost 5 bases and the J gene lost 6 bases, with 17 bases spanning the gap. CDR1 is SSHAT and CDR2 is FNYEAQ in the germline V gene (reference sequence). CDR3 protein: CASSVRGSACEQYF. The CDR3 region has the DNA TGTGCCAGCAGCGTACGGGGATCGGCCTGCGAGCAGTACTTC.

The V and J genes are TRBV24-1 and TRBJ1-4, with D hard to call. Germline CDR1 reads KGHDR; CDR2 reads SFDVKD. V was pared by 11 bases and J by 0 bases, with 15 bases between. The CDR3 contains 15 residues. The CDR3 coding sequence is TGTGCCAGCAGCTTAGTAGAAGCAACTAATGAAAAACTGTTTTTT. It encodes CASSLVEATNEKLFF.

This chain uses TRBV18 with TRBJ1-2, with D unresolved. V dropped 3 bases and J dropped 8 bases, with 13 bases sitting between them. In germline, CDR1 is KGHSH, CDR2 LQKENI. This CDR3 region has 13 residues. Here the CDR3 reads CASSPRRDLGYTF. The CDR3 nucleotides are TGTGCCAGCTCACCCCGACGGGATTTAGGCTACACCTTC. The full variable domain, its missing parts supplied by reference TRBV18 and TRBJ1-2, is NAGVMQNPRHLVRRRGQEARLRCSPMKGHSHVYWYRQLPEEGLKFMVYLQKENIIDESGMPKERFSAEFPKEGPSILRIQQVVRGDSAAYFCASSPRRDLGYTFGSGTRLTVV.

This clonotype has a handful of counts. The rearrangement links TRBV19 to TRBJ1-2; perhaps TRBD1 as D (6 bases). The V gene lost 6 bases and the J gene lost 1 base, with 15 bases spanning the gap. CDR3 length: 15 residues. Germline V gene data show CDR1 as LNHDA and CDR2 as SQIVND (reference sequence). Written as DNA, the CDR3 is TGTGCCAGTAGGGACAGAGGACGAGTTAACTATGGCTACACCTTC. It specifies CASRDRGRVNYGYTF.

The genes are TRBV20-1 and TRBJ1-2, with D unresolved. V was cut by 6 bases and J by 6 bases, with 8 bases left in between. The CDR3 covers 10 residues. CDR1 DFQATT and CDR2 SNEGSKA come from the germline V gene (reference sequence). The CDR3, as DNA: TGCAGTGCGGGAGGAGATGGCTACACCTTC. Protein product: CSAGGDGYTF.